The 25 T cell receptor beta chains given below trace back to one sample, sequenced in a study of T cell changes during pregnancy in multiple sclerosis. The assay was immunoSEQ multiplex PCR, and TCRdb's table has in-frame clones only and misses some. The sample has 95,000 to 110,000 clones, about nine tenths seen once. The sample here was peripheral blood, taken in the third trimester of pregnancy. The source of these receptors is a female donor in good health, enrolled as a control in a pregnancy study.

The chain joins TRBV4-3 to TRBJ1-2; TRBD1 agrees at 7 bases. Germline trimming cut 0 bases from V and 3 bases from J; bases unmatched to any gene: 7. Germline CDR1 LGHNA, CDR2 YSLEER. The length of the CDR3 is 16 residues. The DNA of the CDR3 is TGCGCCAGCAGCCAAGATGGAGGGACAGCACACTATGGCTACACCTTC. It translates to CASSQDGGTAHYGYTF.

The V gene is TRBV7-6, the J gene TRBJ2-5; 13 bases are shared with TRBD2. Germline trimming cut 5 bases from V and 4 bases from J; bases unmatched to any gene: 7. In germline, CDR1 is SGHVS, CDR2 FNYEAQ. This CDR3 comprises 16 residues. CDR3 protein: CASSRTSGGASETQYF. CDR3 DNA: TGTGCCAGCAGCAGAACTAGCGGGGGGGCATCAGAGACCCAGTACTTC.

The V gene is TRBV20-1, the J gene TRBJ2-5, with 7 bases matching TRBD2. This CDR3 is 11 amino acids long. Losses at the gene ends were 5 bases for V and 11 bases for J; bases not matched to a gene: 8. Germline V lookup: CDR1 DFQATT, CDR2 SNEGSKA (reference sequence). Here the CDR3 reads CSAQTSSVQYF. CDR3 DNA sequence: TGCAGTGCTCAGACTAGCTCAGTTCAGTACTTC.

The chain employs TRBV19 and TRBJ2-7; maybe TRBD1 (6 bases). Deletions cut 3 bases from V and 12 bases from J, with 15 bases between. The V gene's germline CDR1 is LNHDA and CDR2 SQIVND (reference sequence). CDR3 size: 12 residues. The CDR3 sequence is CASSIPRGTRYF. The CDR3 DNA follows: TGTGCCAGTAGTATTCCCAGGGGCACACGGTACTTC.

V gene TRBV7-6 combines with J gene TRBJ2-3; perhaps TRBD2 as D (6 bases). Between the trimmed V and J ends, which lost 1 base and 2 bases, there was a span of 10 bases. Germline V gene data show CDR1 as SGHVS and CDR2 as FNYEAQ. This CDR3 is built from 15 residues. The CDR3 region is CASSLGGLYTDTQYF. CDR3 coding DNA: TGTGCCAGCAGCTTAGGGGGACTTTACACAGATACGCAGTATTTT.

The chain combines TRBV11-2 with TRBJ2-7, with TRBD1 as a possible D gene (5 bases). With 0 bases removed from V and 1 base from J, the gap between germline ends came to 10 bases. CDR1 is SGHAT, CDR2 FQNNGV, per germline. The CDR3 length is 15 residues. The CDR3 region has the DNA TGTGCCAGCAGCTTAGAGGGCAGGGATTCCTACGAGCAGTACTTC. Amino acid sequence: CASSLEGRDSYEQYF.

In this sample, this clone turned up once. J is TRBJ2-1 and V is TRBV7-3; D remains unclear. V gave up 2 bases and J gave up 4 bases, with 9 bases separating them. This CDR3 has 14 amino acids. Germline-derived CDR1 and CDR2 are SGHTA and FQGTGA. The CDR3 loop is CASSLSPRYNEQFF. For the CDR3, the DNA is TGTGCCAGCAGCTTATCCCCGCGGTACAATGAGCAGTTCTTC.

The table lists this clone with a count of one. The CDR3 DNA reads as TGCGCCAGCAGCTTGGAGTCAGGGGCGTCTAACTATGGCTACACCTTC. Amino acid sequence: CASSLESGASNYGYTF. The chain has TRBV5-1 and TRBJ1-2; TRBD1 might be the D (6 bases). Germline-derived CDR1 and CDR2 are SGHRS and YFSETQ. V was shortened by 0 bases and J by 0 bases, with 12 bases between the two germline ends. The CDR3 consists of 16 residues.

This sequence joins TRBV27 and TRBJ1-6, with a possible D match to TRBD1 (6 bases). Germline values: CDR1 MNHEY, CDR2 SMNVEV (reference sequence). The CDR3 runs to 13 residues. V dropped 5 bases and J dropped 9 bases, with 11 bases sitting between them. CDR3 protein: CASSGKGVSPLHF. Here the CDR3 DNA reads TGTGCCAGCAGTGGAAAGGGGGTTTCACCCCTCCACTTT.

The chain recombines TRBV4-3 with TRBJ2-3; 7 bases agree with TRBD1. The CDR3 consists of 15 residues. Germline CDR1 is LGHNA and CDR2 is YSLEER. Trimming removed 0 bases from V and 7 bases from J; junction bases left unmatched: 7. CDR3 residues: CASSQDPRGGNTQYF. The CDR3 DNA reads TGCGCCAGCAGCCAAGACCCTCGAGGGGGCAATACGCAGTATTTT.

The rearrangement uses TRBV5-4 and TRBJ1-2; 9 nucleotides line up with TRBD1. The CDR3 extends over 15 amino acids. With 3 bases clipped from V and 2 bases from J, the junction kept 5 bases outside the gene matches. Germline CDR1 is SGHNT and CDR2 is YYREEE (reference sequence). The CDR3 coding sequence is TGTGCCAGCAGCTGGACAGGGGAAGGGAACTATGGCTACACCTTC. Translating it yields CASSWTGEGNYGYTF. The full variable domain, in which reference TRBV5-4 and TRBJ1-2 provide the parts outside the CDR3, is ETGVTQSPTHLIKTRGQQVTLRCSSQSGHNTVSWYQQALGQGPQFIFQYYREEENGRGNFPPRFSGLQFPNYSSELNVNALELDDSALYLCASSWTGEGNYGYTFGSGTRLTVV.

This chain links TRBV9 with TRBJ1-2; no clear D gene. With 3 bases removed from V and 0 bases from J, the gap between germline ends came to 18 bases. The CDR3 spans 17 residues. The V gene's germline CDR1 is SGDLS and CDR2 YYNGEE. CDR3 loop: CASSAAGGTASNYGYTF. The CDR3 nucleotides are TGTGCCAGCAGCGCGGCCGGAGGCACAGCCTCTAACTATGGCTACACCTTC.

The CDR3 spells CASSPPRLAGANEQFF. In DNA, the CDR3 is TGTGCCAGCAGCCCACCTCGACTAGCGGGGGCCAATGAGCAGTTCTTC. The rearrangement links TRBV7-2 to TRBJ2-1; 12 bases are a match to TRBD2. V was clipped by 5 bases and J by 6 bases; unmatched bases: 8. The CDR3 has 16 amino acids. The germline V gene has CDR1 SGHTA and CDR2 FQGNSA.

The chain is built from TRBV7-2 and TRBJ2-7; TRBD1 agrees at 12 bases. V shed 5 bases, J shed 5 bases, and the junction held 4 bases outside the gene matches. Germline values: CDR1 SGHTA, CDR2 FQGNSA. The CDR3 runs to 14 residues. The CDR3 nucleotides read TGTGCCAGCAGCCGGGACAGGGGGCAGGACGAGCAGTACTTC. This codes for CASSRDRGQDEQYF. Variable domain in full (rest from reference TRBV7-2 and TRBJ2-7): GAGVSQSPSNKVTEKGKDVELRCDPISGHTALYWYRQSLGQGLEFLIYFQGNSAPDKSGLPSDRFSAERTGGSVSTLTIQRTQQEDSAVYLCASSRDRGQDEQYFGPGTRLTVT.

The V gene is TRBV4-3, the J gene TRBJ1-5; unclear D gene. Germline V lookup: CDR1 LGHNA, CDR2 YSLEER. There are 16 residues in the CDR3. The ends were cut back, 0 bases at V and 5 bases at J, with 14 bases in the middle. The CDR3 is CASSQDGGLGDQPQHF. DNA for the CDR3: TGCGCCAGCAGCCAAGATGGAGGGTTGGGCGATCAGCCCCAGCATTTT.

The rearrangement uses TRBV18 and TRBJ2-7; no definite D call. Trimming cost V 2 bases and J 6 bases, with 14 bases left between them. CDR3 length: 14 amino acids. Germline V gene data show CDR1 as KGHSH and CDR2 as LQKENI. CDR3 region: CASSPGWPLAEQYF. The CDR3 DNA sequence: TGTGCCAGCTCACCAGGCTGGCCGCTCGCCGAGCAGTACTTC.

This chain joins TRBV11-2 and TRBJ1-1; D not certain. Trimming took off 1 base at V and 4 bases at J, with 7 bases between the two ends. The CDR3 sequence is 13 residues long. CDR1 and CDR2 (germline): SGHAT, FQNNGV. The CDR3 is CASSLGEATEAFF. The CDR3 DNA follows: TGTGCCAGCAGCTTAGGGGAGGCCACTGAAGCTTTCTTT.

The V gene is TRBV2, the J gene TRBJ2-7; D is possibly TRBD2 (5 bases). Germline-derived CDR1 and CDR2 are SNHLY and FYNNEI. This CDR3 comprises 14 residues. V was trimmed by 6 bases and J by 1 base, leaving 13 bases between them. The CDR3 spells CASRARGRSYEQYF. The CDR3 DNA follows: TGTGCCAGCAGGGCACGCGGGCGATCCTACGAGCAGTACTTC.

A few counts support this clone. The rearrangement joins TRBV2 to TRBJ1-2; maybe TRBD1 (6 bases). This CDR3 contains 13 residues. The germline CDR1 and CDR2 sequences are SNHLY and FYNNEI. Trimming pared 9 bases from V and 10 bases from J, leaving 21 bases between. The CDR3 DNA reads TGTGCCAGAGTACAGGGCGCCGGCTTCTTCTACACCTTC. Translation gives CARVQGAGFFYTF.

The chain joins TRBV6-5 to TRBJ2-7; D possibly corresponds to TRBD2 (6 bases). The ends were cut back, 2 bases at V and 3 bases at J, with 14 bases in the middle. The CDR3 length is 15 residues. The V gene's germline CDR1 is MNHEY and CDR2 SVGAGI. This chain's CDR3 is CASSYPRTGLYEQYF. CDR3 coding DNA: TGTGCCAGCAGTTACCCTAGGACGGGACTCTACGAGCAGTACTTC.

This sequence joins TRBV13 and TRBJ2-1; a possible D gene is TRBD1 (6 bases). The germline gives CDR1 PRHDT, CDR2 FYEKMQ (reference sequence). The CDR3 loop spans 16 amino acids. V lost 5 bases, J lost 6 bases, and 20 bases lay in between. The CDR3 protein is CASSTAQGSPLNEQFF. The DNA of the CDR3 is TGTGCCAGCAGCACAGCACAGGGTTCTCCACTCAATGAGCAGTTCTTC.

The V and J genes are TRBV6-5 and TRBJ1-3; the D gene is possibly TRBD1 (6 bases). There are 15 residues in the CDR3. Per the germline V gene, CDR1 is MNHEY and CDR2 is SVGAGI. Trimming shortened V by 7 bases and J by 0 bases, and 13 bases separated the two germline ends. CDR3 residues: CASKPDSYSGNTIYF. Written as DNA, the CDR3 is TGTGCCAGCAAACCGGACAGCTACTCTGGAAACACCATATATTTT.

The chain uses TRBV13 and TRBJ1-2; no reliable D call. The CDR3 runs to 12 residues. Germline V gene lookup returns CDR1 PRHDT and CDR2 FYEKMQ (reference sequence). V was trimmed by 6 bases and J by 3 bases, leaving 8 bases between them. CDR3 sequence: CASSRSDYGYTF. The DNA for the CDR3 is TGTGCCAGCAGTAGGAGCGACTATGGCTACACCTTC.

The chain is built from TRBV7-9 and TRBJ2-7; D gene unclear. Per germline, CDR1 SEHNR and CDR2 FQNEAQ (reference sequence). This CDR3 has 9 residues. V shed 8 bases and J shed 11 bases, with 10 bases lying between them. CDR3 nucleotide sequence: TGTGCCAGCCCACACCTCGAGTACTTC. This encodes CASPHLEYF.

V is TRBV7-2 and J is TRBJ2-3, with 7 bases aligning to TRBD1. CDR3 length equals 17 residues. Germline V gene data show CDR1 as SGHTA and CDR2 as FQGNSA. J was trimmed by 2 bases and V by 4 bases; bases with no gene match: 12. The CDR3 loop is CASSSGLRDSDTDTQYF. The CDR3 DNA reads as TGTGCCAGCAGCTCGGGCCTTAGGGACAGCGACACAGATACGCAGTATTTT.